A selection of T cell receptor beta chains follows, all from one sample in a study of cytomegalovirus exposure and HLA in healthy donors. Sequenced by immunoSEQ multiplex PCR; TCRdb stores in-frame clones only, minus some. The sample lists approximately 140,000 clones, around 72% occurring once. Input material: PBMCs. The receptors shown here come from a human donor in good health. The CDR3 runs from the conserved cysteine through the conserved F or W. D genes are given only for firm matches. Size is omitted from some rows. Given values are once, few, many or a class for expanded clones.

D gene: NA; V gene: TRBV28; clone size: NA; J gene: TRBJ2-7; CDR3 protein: CASTPAGGGYEQYF; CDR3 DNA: TGTGCCAGCACCCCCGCCGGGGGAGGCTACGAGCAGTACTTC
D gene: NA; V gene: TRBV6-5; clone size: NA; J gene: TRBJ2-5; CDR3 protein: CASSYSIEETQYF; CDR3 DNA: TGTGCCAGCAGTTACTCGATTGAGGAGACCCAGTACTTC
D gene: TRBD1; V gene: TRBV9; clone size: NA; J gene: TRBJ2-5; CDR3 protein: CASSPGQGETQYF; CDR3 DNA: TGTGCCAGCAGCCCAGGACAGGGAGAGACCCAGTACTTC
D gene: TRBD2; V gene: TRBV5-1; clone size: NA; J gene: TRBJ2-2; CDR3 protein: CASSPGGENTGELFF; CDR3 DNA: TGCGCCAGCAGCCCGGGGGGGGAGAACACCGGGGAGCTGTTTTTT
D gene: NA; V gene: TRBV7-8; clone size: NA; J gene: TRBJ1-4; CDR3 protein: CASSSVEGGEKLFF; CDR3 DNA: TGTGCCAGCAGCTCCGTAGAGGGCGGTGAAAAACTGTTTTTT
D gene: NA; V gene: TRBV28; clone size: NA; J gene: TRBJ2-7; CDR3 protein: CASSPNQGIYEQYF; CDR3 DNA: TGTGCCAGCAGTCCCAACCAGGGCATATACGAGCAGTACTTC
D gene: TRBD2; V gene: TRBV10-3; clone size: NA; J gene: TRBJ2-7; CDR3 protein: CAIKNERDSYEQYF; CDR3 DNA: TGTGCCATCAAAAACGAGCGGGATTCCTACGAGCAGTACTTC
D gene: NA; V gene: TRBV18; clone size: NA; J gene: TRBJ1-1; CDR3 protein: CASSPLNPEMNTEAFF; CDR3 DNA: TGTGCCAGCTCACCCCTCAACCCCGAGATGAACACTGAAGCTTTCTTT
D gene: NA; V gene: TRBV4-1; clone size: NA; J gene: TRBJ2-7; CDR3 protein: CASSQVGSSYEQYF; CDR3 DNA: TGCGCCAGCAGCCAAGTTGGCAGCTCCTACGAGCAGTACTTC
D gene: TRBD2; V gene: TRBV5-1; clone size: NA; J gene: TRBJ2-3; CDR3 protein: CASSLDAGRGGDDTQYF; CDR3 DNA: TGCGCCAGCAGCTTAGACGCCGGGCGGGGGGGCGACGATACGCAGTATTTT
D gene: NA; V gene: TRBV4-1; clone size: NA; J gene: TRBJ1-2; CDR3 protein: CASSFGTTGYTF; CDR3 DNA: TGCGCCAGCAGCTTCGGGACAACTGGCTACACCTTC
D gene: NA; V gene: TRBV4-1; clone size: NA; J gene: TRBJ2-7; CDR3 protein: CASSQDGTSSYEQYF; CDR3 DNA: TGCGCCAGCAGCCAAGACGGGACAAGCTCCTACGAGCAGTACTTC
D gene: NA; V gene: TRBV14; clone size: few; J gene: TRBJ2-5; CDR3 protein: CASSPGQILRETQYF; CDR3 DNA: TGTGCCAGCAGCCCCGGACAGATCCTTAGAGAGACCCAGTACTTC
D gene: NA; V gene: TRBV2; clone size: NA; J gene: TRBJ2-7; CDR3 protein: CASSDRDEQYF; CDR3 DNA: TGTGCCAGCAGTGACCGAGACGAGCAGTACTTC
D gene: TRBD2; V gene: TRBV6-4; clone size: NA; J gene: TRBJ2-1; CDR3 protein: CASSEGAGGSNEQFF; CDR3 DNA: TGTGCCAGCAGTGAAGGAGCGGGGGGCAGCAATGAGCAGTTCTTC
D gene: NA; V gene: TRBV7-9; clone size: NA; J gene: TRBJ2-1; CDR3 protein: CASSLKRVGSYNEQFF; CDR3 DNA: TGTGCCAGCAGCTTAAAACGGGTAGGTTCCTACAATGAGCAGTTCTTC
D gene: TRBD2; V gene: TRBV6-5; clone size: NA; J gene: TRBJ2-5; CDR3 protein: CASSGLAGGGETQYF; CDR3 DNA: TGTGCCAGCAGTGGACTAGCGGGAGGGGGAGAGACCCAGTACTTC
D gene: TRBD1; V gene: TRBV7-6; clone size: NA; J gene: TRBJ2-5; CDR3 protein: CASSTDRQETQYF; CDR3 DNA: TGTGCCAGCAGCACGGACAGGCAAGAGACCCAGTACTTC
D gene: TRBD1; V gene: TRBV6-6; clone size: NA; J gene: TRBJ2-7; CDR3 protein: CASSFGTGGEQYF; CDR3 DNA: TGTGCCAGCAGTTTTGGGACAGGGGGCGAGCAGTACTTC
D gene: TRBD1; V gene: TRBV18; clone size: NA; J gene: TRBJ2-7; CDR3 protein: CASSPTGNNPYEQYF; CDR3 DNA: TGTGCCAGCTCACCGACAGGGAATAATCCCTACGAGCAGTACTTC
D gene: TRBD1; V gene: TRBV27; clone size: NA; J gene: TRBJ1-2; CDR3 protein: CASSSGGWGYTF; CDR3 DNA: TGTGCCAGCAGTTCAGGGGGCTGGGGCTACACCTTC
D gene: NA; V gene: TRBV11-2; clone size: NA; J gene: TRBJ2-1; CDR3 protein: CASSTSGGESYNEQFF; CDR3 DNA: TGTGCCAGCAGCACATCGGGCGGGGAGTCCTACAATGAGCAGTTCTTC
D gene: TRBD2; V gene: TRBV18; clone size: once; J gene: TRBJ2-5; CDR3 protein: CASSPLRTSEETQYF; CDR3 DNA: TGTGCCAGCTCACCCTTAAGGACTAGCGAAGAGACCCAGTACTTC
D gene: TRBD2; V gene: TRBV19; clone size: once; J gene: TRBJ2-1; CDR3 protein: CASSIGRTSGRGNEQFF; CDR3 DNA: TGTGCCAGTAGTATAGGTAGGACTAGCGGGAGGGGTAATGAGCAGTTCTTC
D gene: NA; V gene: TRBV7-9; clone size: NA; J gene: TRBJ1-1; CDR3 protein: CVSFRRAGMNTEAFF; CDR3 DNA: TGTGTCTCCTTCAGGAGGGCCGGAATGAACACTGAAGCTTTCTTT
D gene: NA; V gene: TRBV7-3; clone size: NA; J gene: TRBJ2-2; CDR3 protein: CASSLAGDNTGELFF; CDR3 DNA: TGTGCCAGCAGCTTAGCGGGCGATAACACCGGGGAGCTGTTTTTT
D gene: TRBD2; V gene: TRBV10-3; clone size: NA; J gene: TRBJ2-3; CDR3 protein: CAISERSGSTDTQYF; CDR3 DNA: TGTGCCATCAGTGAGCGTAGCGGGAGCACAGATACGCAGTATTTT
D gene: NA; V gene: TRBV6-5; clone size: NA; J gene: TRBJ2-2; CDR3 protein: CASSYGRGWVTGELFF; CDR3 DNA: TGTGCCAGCAGTTATGGTCGGGGGTGGGTCACCGGGGAGCTGTTTTTT
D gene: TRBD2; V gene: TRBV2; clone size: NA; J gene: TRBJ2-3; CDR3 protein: CASREGAGITDTQYF; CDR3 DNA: TGTGCCAGCAGAGAAGGAGCGGGGATCACAGATACGCAGTATTTT
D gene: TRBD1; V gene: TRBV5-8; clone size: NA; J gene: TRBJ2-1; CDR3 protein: CASSRGTGNYNEQFF; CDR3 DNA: TGTGCCAGCAGCCGGGGGACAGGTAACTACAATGAGCAGTTCTTC
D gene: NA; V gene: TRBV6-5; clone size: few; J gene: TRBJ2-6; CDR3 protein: CASSETGSGANVLTF; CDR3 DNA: TGTGCCAGCAGCGAGACAGGATCTGGGGCCAACGTCCTGACTTTC
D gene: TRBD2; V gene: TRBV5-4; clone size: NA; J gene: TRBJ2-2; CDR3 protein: CASSLLAGSTGELFF; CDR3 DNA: TGTGCCAGCAGCTTACTAGCGGGAAGCACCGGGGAGCTGTTTTTT
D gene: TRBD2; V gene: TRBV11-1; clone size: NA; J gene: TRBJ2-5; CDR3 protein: CASSPSGSRFETQYF; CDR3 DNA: TGTGCCAGCAGCCCTAGCGGGAGCAGGTTTGAGACCCAGTACTTC
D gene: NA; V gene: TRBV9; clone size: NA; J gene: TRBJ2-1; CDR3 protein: CASSVSRRGGPYNEQFF; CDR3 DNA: TGTGCCAGCAGCGTCTCTAGGAGGGGGGGCCCCTACAATGAGCAGTTCTTC
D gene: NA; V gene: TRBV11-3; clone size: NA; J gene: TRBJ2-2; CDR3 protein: CASSLVPGANTGELFF; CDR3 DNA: TGTGCCAGCAGCTTAGTGCCAGGGGCGAACACCGGGGAGCTGTTTTTT
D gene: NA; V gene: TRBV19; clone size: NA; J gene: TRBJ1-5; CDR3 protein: CASSIRAYSNQPQHF; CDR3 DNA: TGTGCCAGTAGTATCAGGGCTTATAGCAATCAGCCCCAGCATTTT
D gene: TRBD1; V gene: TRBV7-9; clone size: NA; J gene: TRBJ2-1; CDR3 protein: CASSFGQVGVDEQFF; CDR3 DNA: TGTGCCAGCAGCTTCGGACAGGTGGGGGTCGATGAGCAGTTCTTC
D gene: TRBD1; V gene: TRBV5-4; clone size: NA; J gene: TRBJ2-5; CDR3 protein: CASSNRDRGGQETQYF; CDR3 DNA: TGTGCCAGCAGCAACCGGGACAGGGGTGGGCAAGAGACCCAGTACTTC
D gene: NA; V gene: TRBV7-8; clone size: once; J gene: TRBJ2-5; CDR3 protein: CASSPDGTRVGQAQYF; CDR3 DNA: TGTGCCAGCAGCCCAGACGGGACTCGCGTGGGGCAGGCCCAGTACTTC
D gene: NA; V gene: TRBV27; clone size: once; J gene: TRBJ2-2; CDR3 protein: CASSLGTVGELFF; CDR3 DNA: TGTGCCAGCAGCCTCGGGACTGTTGGGGAGCTGTTTTTT
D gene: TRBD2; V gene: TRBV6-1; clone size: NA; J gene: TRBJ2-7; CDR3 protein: CASSLAGGSYEQYF; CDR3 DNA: TGTGCCAGCAGCTTAGCGGGAGGGTCCTACGAGCAGTACTTC
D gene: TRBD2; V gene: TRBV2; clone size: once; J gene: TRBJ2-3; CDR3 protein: CASSEGEGGATDTQYF; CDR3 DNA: TGTGCCAGCAGTGAAGGGGAGGGTGGTGCCACAGATACGCAGTATTTT
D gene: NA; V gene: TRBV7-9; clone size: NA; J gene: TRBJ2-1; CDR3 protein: CASSPRTISYNEQFF; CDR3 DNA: TGTGCCAGCAGCCCACGGACTATTTCCTACAATGAGCAGTTCTTC
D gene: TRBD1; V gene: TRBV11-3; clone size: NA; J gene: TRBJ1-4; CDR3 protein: CASSSRTGGVEKLFF; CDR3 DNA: TGTGCCAGCAGCTCCAGGACAGGGGGCGTTGAAAAACTGTTTTTT
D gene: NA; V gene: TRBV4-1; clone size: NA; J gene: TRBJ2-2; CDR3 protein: CASSQSAGGGELFF; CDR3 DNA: TGCGCCAGCAGCCAGTCCGCCGGGGGCGGGGAGCTGTTTTTT
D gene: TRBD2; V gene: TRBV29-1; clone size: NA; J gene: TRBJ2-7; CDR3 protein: CSVGGLAGVKYEQYF; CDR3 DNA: TGCAGCGTTGGAGGACTAGCGGGAGTTAAGTACGAGCAGTACTTC
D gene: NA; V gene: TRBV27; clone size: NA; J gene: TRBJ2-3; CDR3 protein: CASTYRGTSTDTQYF; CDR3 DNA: TGTGCCAGCACCTACCGAGGGACTAGCACAGATACGCAGTATTTT
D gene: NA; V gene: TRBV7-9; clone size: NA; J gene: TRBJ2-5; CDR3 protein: CSSSPPGETQYF; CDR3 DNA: TGTTCCAGCAGCCCACCGGGGGAGACCCAGTACTTC
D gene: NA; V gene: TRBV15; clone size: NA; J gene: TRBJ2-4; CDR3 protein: CATSRDRRKNIQYF; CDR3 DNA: TGTGCCACCAGCAGAGATCGTCGCAAAAACATTCAGTACTTC
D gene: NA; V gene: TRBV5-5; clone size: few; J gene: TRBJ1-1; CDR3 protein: CASSLAQVNTEAFF; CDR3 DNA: TGTGCCAGCAGCCTGGCGCAGGTAAACACTGAAGCTTTCTTT
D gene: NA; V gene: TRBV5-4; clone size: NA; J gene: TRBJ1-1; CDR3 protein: CASSLGGSDTEAFF; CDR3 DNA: TGTGCCAGCAGCTTGGGAGGGTCGGACACTGAAGCTTTCTTT
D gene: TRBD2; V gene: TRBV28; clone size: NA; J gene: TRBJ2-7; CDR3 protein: CASSLRDGGKYEQYF; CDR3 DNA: TGTGCCAGCAGTCTCCGGGACGGGGGGAAATACGAGCAGTACTTC
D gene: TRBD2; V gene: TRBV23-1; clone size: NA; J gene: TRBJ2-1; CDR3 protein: CASSLPSGSRYEQFF; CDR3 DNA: TGCGCCAGCAGTCTGCCCAGCGGGAGTCGGTATGAGCAGTTCTTC
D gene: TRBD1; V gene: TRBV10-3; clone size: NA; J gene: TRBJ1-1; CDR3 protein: CACLPGQGVVEAFF; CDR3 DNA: TGTGCCTGCCTACCCGGACAGGGTGTTGTTGAAGCTTTCTTT
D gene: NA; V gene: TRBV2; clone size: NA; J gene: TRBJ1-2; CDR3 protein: CASSELYILSYGYTF; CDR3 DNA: TGTGCCAGCAGTGAACTGTACATCTTATCCTATGGCTACACCTTC
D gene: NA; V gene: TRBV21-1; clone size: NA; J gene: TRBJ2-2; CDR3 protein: CASSPTGPNTGELFF; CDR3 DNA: TGTGCCAGCTCCCCAACAGGTCCGAACACCGGGGAGCTGTTTTTT
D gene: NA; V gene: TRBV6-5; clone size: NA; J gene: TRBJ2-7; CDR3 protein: CASTPRPGTFYEQYF; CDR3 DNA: TGTGCCAGCACCCCCCGTCCCGGGACTTTCTACGAGCAGTACTTC
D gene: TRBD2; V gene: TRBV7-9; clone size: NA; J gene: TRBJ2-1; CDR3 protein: CASSPLAGGLWGEQFF; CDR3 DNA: TGTGCCAGCAGCCCTCTGGCGGGAGGGCTCTGGGGTGAGCAGTTCTTC